The next 32 T cell receptor beta chains were all read from a single sample in a study of siplizumab effects on memory and regulatory T cells. The data were produced by immunoSEQ multiplex PCR, yet TCRdb's version contains in-frame clones alone and is incomplete. This sample yields tens of thousands of clones, of which 93% are seen a single time; 5% belongs to the top ten. Sequences were obtained from CD8+ T cells sorted from blood. These receptors were obtained from a human donor in good health.

This rearrangement joins TRBV5-6 to TRBJ1-4; D might be TRBD1 (5 bases). Trimming removed 0 bases from V and 2 bases from J, with 17 bases in between. The CDR3 length is 18 residues. Germline assignment: CDR1 SGHDT and CDR2 YYEEEE. This CDR3 reads CASSLANGGAFTNEKLFF. Written as DNA, the CDR3 is TGTGCCAGCAGCTTGGCCAATGGTGGGGCGTTTACTAATGAAAAACTGTTTTTT.

The rearrangement joins TRBV2 to TRBJ2-3, with 9 bases that match TRBD2. Trimming at V came to 3 bases and at J to 7 bases, leaving 5 bases not matched to a gene. Germline CDR1 is SNHLY and CDR2 is FYNNEI. This CDR3 comprises 14 residues. Written as DNA, the CDR3 is TGTGCCAGCAGTGATGTGACTAGCGGAAATACGCAGTATTTT. It specifies CASSDVTSGNTQYF.

The rearrangement links TRBV6-4 to TRBJ1-1; D unclear. Trimming cost V 2 bases and J 3 bases, with 16 bases left between them. The length of the CDR3 is 16 residues. Germline V lookup: CDR1 MRHNA, CDR2 SNTAGT. DNA of the CDR3: TGTGCCAGCAGTGACGTACCCACCTCAGGAGACACTGAAGCTTTCTTT. This sequence encodes CASSDVPTSGDTEAFF.

The rearrangement uses TRBV7-6 and TRBJ1-1; D is unresolved. CDR3 length: 14 residues. The V and J ends lost 5 bases and 3 bases respectively, with 13 bases between them. Germline V gene sequence: CDR1 SGHVS, CDR2 FNYEAQ. CDR3 DNA: TGTGCCAGCAGCACGACGGAGGGCTACACTGAAGCTTTCTTT. Its translation: CASSTTEGYTEAFF.

CDR3 residues: CASSRSGGAYNEQFF. The CDR3 nucleotides read TGTGCCAGCAGCCGTAGCGGGGGGGCCTACAATGAGCAGTTCTTC. This sequence joins TRBV7-3 and TRBJ2-1, with TRBD2 matching over 11 bases. Per the germline V gene, CDR1 is SGHTA and CDR2 is FQGTGA. This CDR3 has 15 amino acids. V shed 5 bases, J shed 2 bases, and the junction held 2 bases outside the gene matches.

This clone was observed a single time. The V call is TRBV11-2, the J call TRBJ2-5, with 9 bases that match TRBD1. Trimming removed 5 bases from V and 5 bases from J; junction bases left unmatched: 9. The CDR3 totals 15 residues. CDR1 is SGHAT and CDR2 is FQNNGV in the germline V gene. The CDR3 region is CASSTGGGEAETQYF. The CDR3 DNA follows: TGTGCCAGCAGCACAGGGGGCGGGGAGGCGGAGACCCAGTACTTC.

V gene TRBV9 combines with J gene TRBJ2-2; D is unresolved. With 0 bases removed from V and 1 base from J, the gap between germline ends came to 10 bases. Germline CDR1 is SGDLS and CDR2 is YYNGEE. The CDR3 loop spans 16 amino acids. The CDR3 spells CASSVDGELNTGELFF. The CDR3 nucleotides are TGTGCCAGCAGCGTAGATGGAGAACTGAACACCGGGGAGCTGTTTTTT.

This chain joins TRBV6-1 and TRBJ1-6; D gene unclear. The CDR3 spans 13 residues. With 3 bases removed from V and 9 bases from J, the gap between germline ends came to 9 bases. From germline, CDR1 is MNHNS and CDR2 SASEGT. The CDR3 nucleotides read TGTGCCAGCAGTGACAGTTGGGGTTCACCCCTCCACTTT. It translates to CASSDSWGSPLHF.

This clone was seen just once. The gene calls are TRBV7-6 and TRBJ2-1, with D hard to call. The CDR3 extends over 14 amino acids. Germline CDR1 SGHVS, CDR2 FNYEAQ. Trimming pared 0 bases from V and 7 bases from J, leaving 10 bases between. CDR3 bases: TGTGCCAGCAGCTTAGCAGGGTTGTGGAATGAGCAGTTCTTC. The encoded protein is CASSLAGLWNEQFF.

J is TRBJ2-7 and V is TRBV19; TRBD1 might be the D (6 bases). V was trimmed by 1 base and J by 2 bases, leaving 9 bases between them. The CDR3 is 14 residues long. CDR1 and CDR2 (germline): LNHDA, SQIVND (reference sequence). CDR3 protein: CASSIGGQTYEQYF. The CDR3 nucleotides are TGTGCCAGTAGTATAGGCGGACAGACCTACGAGCAGTACTTC.

The rearrangement uses TRBV19 and TRBJ1-2, with D possibly matching TRBD1 (5 bases). The CDR3 has 14 amino acids. Germline V lookup: CDR1 LNHDA, CDR2 SQIVND (reference sequence). The V gene lost 0 bases and the J gene lost 3 bases, with 8 bases spanning the gap. CDR3 DNA sequence: TGTGCCAGTAGTATAGAGGGGCCTCACTATGGCTACACCTTC. This codes for CASSIEGPHYGYTF.

V is TRBV28 and J is TRBJ1-2, with 7 bases matching TRBD1. This CDR3 is built from 15 residues. Germline CDR1 reads MDHEN; CDR2 reads SYDVKM. The V and J ends lost 7 bases and 2 bases, in that order; junction bases with no gene match: 10. CDR3 loop: CASTLHGTANYGYTF. CDR3 DNA sequence: TGTGCCAGCACGCTACATGGGACAGCCAACTATGGCTACACCTTC.

The chain uses TRBV5-1 and TRBJ2-7, with TRBD2 as a possible D gene (5 bases). V dropped 0 bases and J dropped 0 bases, with 10 bases sitting between them. The CDR3 runs to 15 residues. CDR1 is SGHRS, CDR2 YFSETQ, per germline. The DNA of the CDR3 is TGCGCCAGCAGCTTGGGGGTGGGGAGCTCCTACGAGCAGTACTTC. It yields the protein CASSLGVGSSYEQYF.

V gene TRBV5-4 combines with J gene TRBJ2-7, with D perhaps assigned TRBD1 or TRBD2 (7 bases each). The CDR3 contains 15 residues. The V gene's germline CDR1 is SGHNT and CDR2 YYREEE (reference sequence). Trimming cost V 0 bases and J 3 bases, with 13 bases left between them. This chain's CDR3 is CASSLESGGGYEQYF. CDR3 coding DNA: TGTGCCAGCAGCTTGGAGTCAGGGGGGGGCTACGAGCAGTACTTC.

The chain carries TRBV5-6 and TRBJ2-3; 11 positions agree with TRBD2. Germline V lookup: CDR1 SGHDT, CDR2 YYEEEE. The CDR3 consists of 16 residues. V shed 4 bases and J 2 bases; nucleotides not matched to a gene: 6. CDR3 loop: CASSEGTSGNTDTQYF. The CDR3 region has the DNA TGTGCCAGCAGCGAAGGGACTAGCGGTAACACAGATACGCAGTATTTT.

The chain employs TRBV2 and TRBJ2-3; tentative D call: TRBD1 (6 bases). V was shortened by 10 bases and J by 0 bases, with 17 bases between the two germline ends. Germline-derived CDR1 and CDR2 are SNHLY and FYNNEI. This CDR3 comprises 15 residues. The CDR3 DNA follows: TGTGCCACCGCTCAGGGGCTTACTAGCACAGATACGCAGTATTTT. It encodes CATAQGLTSTDTQYF.

The chain joins TRBV9 to TRBJ1-3, with 8 positions matching TRBD1. CDR1 is SGDLS, CDR2 YYNGEE, per germline. V lost 4 bases to trimming and J lost 0 bases; unmatched junction nucleotides: 3. The CDR3 consists of 15 residues. The CDR3 DNA reads as TGTGCCAGCAGCCCGACAGGGGCCTCTGGAAACACCATATATTTT. This sequence encodes CASSPTGASGNTIYF.

The chain recombines TRBV2 with TRBJ2-3; D is possibly TRBD2 (7 bases). V dropped 2 bases and J dropped 0 bases, with 12 bases sitting between them. Germline V gene data show CDR1 as SNHLY and CDR2 as FYNNEI. This CDR3 is built from 16 residues. In nucleotides, the CDR3 is TGTGCCAGCAGTGAAATAGGGGGGGGTAGCACAGATACGCAGTATTTT. This codes for CASSEIGGGSTDTQYF.

The chain uses TRBV4-2 and TRBJ2-1; D is possibly TRBD1 (5 bases). This CDR3 comprises 14 residues. Germline CDR1 and CDR2: LGHNA and YNFKEQ. Trimming took 4 bases from V and 2 from J, leaving 9 bases between them. CDR3 region: CASSRPGTYNEQFF. The DNA of the CDR3 is TGTGCCAGCAGCCGGCCAGGGACCTACAATGAGCAGTTCTTC.

The chain uses TRBV29-1 and TRBJ1-1, with 9 bases fitting TRBD1. The germline CDR1 and CDR2 sequences are SQVTM and ANQGSEA. The CDR3 has 12 amino acids. J lost 13 bases, V lost 4 bases, and 10 bases had no gene match. The CDR3 DNA follows: TGCAGCGTTGTTAGGGACAGGGACGAGGTTTTCTTT. As protein: CSVVRDRDEVFF.

This clone came up once. This specimen includes other DNA sequences encoding the same CDR3. V and J are TRBV19 and TRBJ2-7; D tentatively reads TRBD1 or TRBD2 (5 bases each). The CDR3 loop spans 12 amino acids. With 4 bases removed from V and 3 bases from J, the gap between germline ends came to 7 bases. The germline V gene encodes CDR1 LNHDA and CDR2 SQIVND (reference sequence). Written as DNA, the CDR3 is TGTGCCAGTAGTACAGGGAGCTACGAGCAGTACTTC. Translating gives CASSTGSYEQYF.

V usage is TRBV4-1 and J usage is TRBJ1-6; no clear D. The CDR3 loop spans 15 amino acids. From germline, CDR1 is MGHRA and CDR2 YSYEKL. The V gene lost 0 bases and the J gene lost 11 bases, with 14 bases spanning the gap. The CDR3 reads CASSQEGSTPTPLHF. For the CDR3, the DNA is TGCGCCAGCAGCCAAGAGGGGTCGACACCAACACCCCTCCACTTT.

This chain uses TRBV29-1 with TRBJ2-7, with 11 nucleotides matching TRBD2. V was pared by 7 bases and J by 1 base, with 6 bases of the junction left unmatched. Germline CDR1 reads SQVTM; CDR2 reads ANQGSEA. The CDR3 totals 14 residues. In nucleotides, the CDR3 is TGCAGCGCCAGAGCTAGCGGGGGGTCCTACGAGCAGTACTTC. Translating gives CSARASGGSYEQYF.

The chain links TRBV27 to TRBJ2-7; D is possibly TRBD2 (5 bases). The CDR3 extends over 11 amino acids. CDR1 is MNHEY, CDR2 SMNVEV, per germline (reference sequence). The germline V and J ends were trimmed by 2 bases and 6 bases, with 5 bases remaining between them. The CDR3 protein is CASSLGGEQYF. Written as DNA, the CDR3 is TGTGCCAGCAGTTTAGGAGGCGAGCAGTACTTC.

This chain connects TRBV28 to TRBJ2-7, with D perhaps matching TRBD2 (5 bases). Trimming left V 9 bases short and J 3 bases short, with 18 bases between. CDR3 size: 14 residues. CDR1 and CDR2 from the germline V gene are MDHEN and SYDVKM. CDR3 sequence reads: CASFGGADLYEQYF. The CDR3 coding sequence is TGTGCCAGTTTTGGAGGAGCGGACCTCTACGAGCAGTACTTC.

This chain uses TRBV14 with TRBJ1-2; D not resolved. Germline V lookup: CDR1 SGHDN, CDR2 FVKESK. With 2 bases removed from V and 5 bases from J, the gap between germline ends came to 9 bases. This CDR3 region has 13 residues. In nucleotides, the CDR3 is TGTGCCAGCAGCCAATATCACCTATATGGCTACACCTTC. Translated, it gives CASSQYHLYGYTF.

The gene calls are TRBV11-3 and TRBJ2-7; possible D gene TRBD1, 6 bases. From germline, CDR1 is SGHNT and CDR2 YENEEA. The CDR3 consists of 13 residues. V lost 6 bases and J 1 base, leaving 10 bases between the germline ends. The CDR3 region is CASSNGQSYEQYF. Here the CDR3 DNA reads TGTGCCAGCAGTAACGGACAGTCCTACGAGCAGTACTTC. Variable domain in full (rest from reference TRBV11-3 and TRBJ2-7): EAGVVQSPRYKIIEKKQPVAFWCNPISGHNTLYWYLQNLGQGPELLIRYENEEAVDDSQLPKDRFSAERLKGVDSTLKIQPAELGDSAVYLCASSNGQSYEQYFGPGTRLTVT.

The rearrangement links TRBV29-1 to TRBJ1-6; D is undetermined. V was cut by 2 bases and J by 9 bases, with 14 bases left in between. There are 14 residues in the CDR3. Germline-derived CDR1 and CDR2 are SQVTM and ANQGSEA. The CDR3 is CSVESSVRGSPLHF. The CDR3, as DNA: TGCAGCGTTGAATCGTCCGTCCGGGGTTCACCCCTCCACTTT.

This rearrangement joins TRBV5-5 to TRBJ2-5, with D possibly TRBD1 on 6 matching bases. V was pared by 6 bases and J by 9 bases, with 18 bases between. This CDR3 comprises 13 residues. CDR1 is SGHKS and CDR2 is YYEKEE in the germline V gene (reference sequence). The CDR3 bases are TGTGCCAGCAACCCATGGGGGCCGGAGGCCCAGTACTTC. This gives the protein CASNPWGPEAQYF.

This clone came up once. The V gene is TRBV4-1, the J gene TRBJ2-7, with D hard to call. Germline values: CDR1 MGHRA, CDR2 YSYEKL. This CDR3 comprises 14 residues. Trimming shortened V by 0 bases and J by 5 bases, and 11 bases separated the two germline ends. CDR3: CASSQEGLWDEQYF. For the CDR3, the DNA is TGCGCCAGCAGCCAAGAGGGCCTTTGGGACGAGCAGTACTTC.

The chain links TRBV2 to TRBJ2-7; D gene ambiguous. The CDR3 has 11 amino acids. CDR1 SNHLY and CDR2 FYNNEI come from the germline V gene. Trimming took off 6 bases at V and 6 bases at J, with 9 bases between the two ends. The CDR3: CASSNPGEQYF. The CDR3 bases are TGTGCCAGCAGCAATCCGGGCGAGCAGTACTTC. Drawing the rest from reference TRBV2 and TRBJ2-7, the complete variable domain is EPEVTQTPSHQVTQMGQEVILRCVPISNHLYFYWYRQILGQKVEFLVSFYNNEISEKSEIFDDQFSVERPDGSNFTLKIRSTKLEDSAMYFCASSNPGEQYFGPGTRLTVT.

In this sample, this clone turned up many times. V is TRBV7-3 and J is TRBJ1-3, with D possibly matching TRBD1 (6 bases). The CDR3 runs 18 residues. Germline loops: CDR1 SGHTA, CDR2 FQGTGA. V lost 2 bases and J 0 bases, leaving 17 bases between the germline ends. The CDR3 coding sequence is TGTGCCAGCAGCTTACAGGATGTGAGGGACACCTCTGGAAACACCATATATTTT. It translates to CASSLQDVRDTSGNTIYF.